This T cell receptor beta chain comes out of a study of shared clonotypes between healthy human individuals. Points from the study as a whole: Estimated richness values were generally larger in naive subsets than in memory subsets. Rarefaction gave evidence that sorted-subset sequencing remained incomplete despite large depth.

Comments on this clone: The antigen is not known.

The germline CDR1 and CDR2 sequences are SGDLS and YYNGEE. The CDR3 runs to 15 residues. V lost 0 bases, J lost 0 bases, and 1 base stayed unmatched. The table came from immunoSEQ multiplex PCR; TCRdb's copy has only in-frame clones and leaves some out. The sample records 2 million to 3 million clones, approximately 93% being singletons. Source material: naive CD4+ T cells from PBMCs. Subset given: CD45RA+ positively selected. This sequence joins TRBV9 and TRBJ2-3; 7 nucleotides agree with TRBD1. The sequence was obtained from a man in his late teens or twenties in good health. Some clones in this sample may be carry-over from other donors' samples. This CDR3 reads CASSVAGQSTDTQYF. In DNA form, the CDR3 reads TGTGCCAGCAGCGTAGCGGGACAGAGCACAGATACGCAGTATTTT.